The source of this T cell receptor (beta chain) is a study of CD8+CD57+ T cells in acquired aplastic anemia. Study summary: Roughly 9.8 million reads, on average, were obtained for CD4+ cells from healthy donors.

For CDR3 and TCR beta VDJ profiling, genomic DNA was the template used. TCRdb itself ran the reads through MiXCR, one entry per CDR3 protein. The sample includes tens of thousands of distinct CDR3 sequences, about 45% of them seen just once. Study-level points and caveats: Simpson's diversity of CD8+ cells was not significantly different in patients compared with controls.

V dropped 2 bases and J dropped 5 bases, with 9 bases sitting between them. This CDR3 contains 13 residues. Germline CDR1 reads SNHLY; CDR2 reads FYNNEI. Notes on this clonotype: The antigen remains undetermined.

Sequencing used sorted CD4+, CD8+, or CD8+CD57+ T cells (not recorded which) from PBMCs. The V and J genes are TRBV2 and TRBJ2-5; D uncertain. The sequence was obtained from a human donor in good health, serving as a control. CDR3 sequence: CASSEIATETQYF. CDR3 bases: TGTGCCAGCAGTGAAATAGCAACGGAGACCCAGTACTTC.